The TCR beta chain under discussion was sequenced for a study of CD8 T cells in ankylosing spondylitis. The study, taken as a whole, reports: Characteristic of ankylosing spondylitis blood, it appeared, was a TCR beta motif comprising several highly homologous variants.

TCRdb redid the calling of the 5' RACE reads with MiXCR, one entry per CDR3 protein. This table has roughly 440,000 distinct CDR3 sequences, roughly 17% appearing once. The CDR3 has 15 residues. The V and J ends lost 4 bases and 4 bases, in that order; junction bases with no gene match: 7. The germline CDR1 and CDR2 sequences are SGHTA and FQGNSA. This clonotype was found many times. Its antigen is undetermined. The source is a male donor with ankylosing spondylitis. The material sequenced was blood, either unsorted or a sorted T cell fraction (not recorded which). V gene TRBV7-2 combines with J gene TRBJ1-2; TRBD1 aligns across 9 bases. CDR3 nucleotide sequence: TGTGCCAGCAGCTCAAAGACAGGGGGAGGCTATGGCTACACCTTC. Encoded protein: CASSSKTGGGYGYTF.